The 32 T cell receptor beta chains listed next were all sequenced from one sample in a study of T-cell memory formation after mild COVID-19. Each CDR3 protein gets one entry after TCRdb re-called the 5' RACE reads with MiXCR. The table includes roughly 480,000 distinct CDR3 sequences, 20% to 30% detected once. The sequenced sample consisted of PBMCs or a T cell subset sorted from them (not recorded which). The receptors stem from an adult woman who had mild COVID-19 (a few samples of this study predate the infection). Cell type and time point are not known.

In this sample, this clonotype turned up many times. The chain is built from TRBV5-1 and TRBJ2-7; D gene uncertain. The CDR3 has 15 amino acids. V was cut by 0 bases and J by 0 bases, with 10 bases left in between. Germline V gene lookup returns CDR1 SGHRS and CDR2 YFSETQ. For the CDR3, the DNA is TGCGCCAGCAGCTTGGGACCGGAGAGCTCCTACGAGCAGTACTTC. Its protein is CASSLGPESSYEQYF.

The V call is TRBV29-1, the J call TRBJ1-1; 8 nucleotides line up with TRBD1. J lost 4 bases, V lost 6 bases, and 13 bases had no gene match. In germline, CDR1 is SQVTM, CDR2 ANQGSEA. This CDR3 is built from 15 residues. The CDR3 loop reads CSVAPQGAAATEAFF. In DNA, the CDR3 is TGCAGCGTCGCCCCGCAGGGGGCGGCGGCCACTGAAGCTTTCTTT. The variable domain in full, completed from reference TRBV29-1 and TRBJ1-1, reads SAVISQKPSRDICQRGTSLTIQCQVDSQVTMMFWYRQQPGQSLTLIATANQGSEATYESGFVIDKFPISRPNLTFSTLTVSNMSPEDSSIYLCSVAPQGAAATEAFFGQGTRLTVV.

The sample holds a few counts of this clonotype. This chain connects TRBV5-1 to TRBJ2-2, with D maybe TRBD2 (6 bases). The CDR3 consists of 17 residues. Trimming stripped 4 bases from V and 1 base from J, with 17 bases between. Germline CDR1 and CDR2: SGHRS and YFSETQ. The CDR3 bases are TGCGCCAGCAGCCTCACCCCGGGACTCATGAACACCGGGGAGCTGTTTTTT. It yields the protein CASSLTPGLMNTGELFF. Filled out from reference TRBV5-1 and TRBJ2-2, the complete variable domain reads KAGVTQTPRYLIKTRGQQVTLSCSPISGHRSVSWYQQTPGQGLQFLFEYFSETQRNKGNFPGRFSGRQFSNSRSEMNVSTLELGDSALYLCASSLTPGLMNTGELFFGEGSRLTVL.

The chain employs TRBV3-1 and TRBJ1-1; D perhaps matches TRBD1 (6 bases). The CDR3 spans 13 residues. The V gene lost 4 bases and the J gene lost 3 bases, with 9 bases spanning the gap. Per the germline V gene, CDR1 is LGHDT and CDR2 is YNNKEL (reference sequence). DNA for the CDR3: TGTGCCAGCAGCCTAGGACAGTACACTGAAGCTTTCTTT. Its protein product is CASSLGQYTEAFF.

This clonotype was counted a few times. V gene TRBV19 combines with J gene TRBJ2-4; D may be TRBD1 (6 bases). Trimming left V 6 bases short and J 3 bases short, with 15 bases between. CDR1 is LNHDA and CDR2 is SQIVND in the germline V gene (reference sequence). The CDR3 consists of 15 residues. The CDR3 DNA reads TGTGCCAGTAGCCTGTCGGGACAAGTCAAAAACATTCAGTACTTC. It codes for CASSLSGQVKNIQYF.

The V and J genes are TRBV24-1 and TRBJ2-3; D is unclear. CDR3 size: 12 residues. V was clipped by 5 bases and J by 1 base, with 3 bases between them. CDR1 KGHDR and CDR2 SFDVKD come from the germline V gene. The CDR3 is CATSGGTDTQYF. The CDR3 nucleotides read TGTGCCACCAGTGGTGGCACAGATACGCAGTATTTT.

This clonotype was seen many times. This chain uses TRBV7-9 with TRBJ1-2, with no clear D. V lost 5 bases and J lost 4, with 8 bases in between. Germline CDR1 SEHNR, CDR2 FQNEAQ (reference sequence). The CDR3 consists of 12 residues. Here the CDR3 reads CASSPASYGYTF. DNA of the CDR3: TGTGCCAGCAGCCCGGCAAGCTATGGCTACACCTTC. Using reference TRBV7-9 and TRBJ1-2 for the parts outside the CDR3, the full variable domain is DTGVSQNPRHKITKRGQNVTFRCDPISEHNRLYWYRQTLGQGPEFLTYFQNEAQLEKSRLLSDRFSAERPKGSFSTLEIQRTEQGDSAMYLCASSPASYGYTFGSGTRLTVV.

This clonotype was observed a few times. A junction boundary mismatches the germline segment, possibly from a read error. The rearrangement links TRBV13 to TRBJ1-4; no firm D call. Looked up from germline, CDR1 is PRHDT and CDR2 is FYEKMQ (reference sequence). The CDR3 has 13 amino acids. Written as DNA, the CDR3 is TGTGCCAGCAGCAGGTCAACCAATGAAAAACTGTTTTTT. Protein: CASSRSTNEKLFF.

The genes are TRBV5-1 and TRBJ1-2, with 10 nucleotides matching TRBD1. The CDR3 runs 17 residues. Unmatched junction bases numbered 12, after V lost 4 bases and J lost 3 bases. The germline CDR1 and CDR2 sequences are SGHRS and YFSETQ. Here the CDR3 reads CASSQSPTGGKDYGYTF. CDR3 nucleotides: TGCGCCAGCAGCCAGTCCCCGACAGGGGGCAAGGACTATGGCTACACCTTC.

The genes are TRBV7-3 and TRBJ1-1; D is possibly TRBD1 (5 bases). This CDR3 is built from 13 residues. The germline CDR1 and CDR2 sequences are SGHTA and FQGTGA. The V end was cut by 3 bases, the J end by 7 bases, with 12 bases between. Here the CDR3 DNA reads TGTGCCAGCAGCTTTTTGGCGACAGATGAAGCTTTCTTT. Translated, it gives CASSFLATDEAFF. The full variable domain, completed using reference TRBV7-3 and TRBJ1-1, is GAGVSQTPSNKVTEKGKYVELRCDPISGHTALYWYRQSLGQGPEFLIYFQGTGAADDSGLPNDRFFAVRPEGSVSTLKIQRTERGDSAVYLCASSFLATDEAFFGQGTRLTVV.

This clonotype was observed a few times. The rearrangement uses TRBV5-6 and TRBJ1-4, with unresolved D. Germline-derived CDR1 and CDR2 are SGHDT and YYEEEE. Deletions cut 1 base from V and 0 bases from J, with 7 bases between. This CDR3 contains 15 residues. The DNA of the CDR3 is TGTGCCAGCAGCTTGAGCGGGGCAACTAATGAAAAACTGTTTTTT. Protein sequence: CASSLSGATNEKLFF.

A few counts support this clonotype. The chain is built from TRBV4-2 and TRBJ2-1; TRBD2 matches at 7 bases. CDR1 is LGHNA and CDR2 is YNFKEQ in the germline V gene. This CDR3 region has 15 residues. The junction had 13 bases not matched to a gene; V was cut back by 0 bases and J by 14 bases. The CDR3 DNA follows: TGTGCCAGCAGCCAAGATTGGGCGGGAGCTGCCTGGGAGTTCTTC. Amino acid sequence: CASSQDWAGAAWEFF.

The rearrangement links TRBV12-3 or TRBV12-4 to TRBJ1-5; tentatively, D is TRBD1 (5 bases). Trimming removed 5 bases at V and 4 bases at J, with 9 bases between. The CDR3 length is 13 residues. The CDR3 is CASSAAGNQPQHF. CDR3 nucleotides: TGTGCCAGCAGTGCCGCAGGGAATCAGCCCCAGCATTTT.

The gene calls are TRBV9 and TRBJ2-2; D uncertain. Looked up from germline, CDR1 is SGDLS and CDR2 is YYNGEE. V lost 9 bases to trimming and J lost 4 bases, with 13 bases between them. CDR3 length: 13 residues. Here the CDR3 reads CATKPPGTGELFF. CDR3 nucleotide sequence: TGTGCCACCAAACCCCCTGGCACCGGGGAGCTGTTTTTT.

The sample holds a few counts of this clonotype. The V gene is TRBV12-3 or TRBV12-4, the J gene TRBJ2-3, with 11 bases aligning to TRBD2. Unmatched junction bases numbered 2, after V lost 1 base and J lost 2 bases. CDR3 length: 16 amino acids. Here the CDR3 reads CASSLVLAGDTDTQYF. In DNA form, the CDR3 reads TGTGCCAGCAGTTTAGTACTAGCGGGGGACACAGATACGCAGTATTTT.

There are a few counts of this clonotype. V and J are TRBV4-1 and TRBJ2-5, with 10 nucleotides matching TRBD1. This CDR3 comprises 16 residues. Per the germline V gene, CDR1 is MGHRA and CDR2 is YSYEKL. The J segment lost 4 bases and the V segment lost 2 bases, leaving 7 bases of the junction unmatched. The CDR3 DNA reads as TGCGCCAGCAGCCAAAAAGGGACAGGGGTGGGAGAGACCCAGTACTTC. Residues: CASSQKGTGVGETQYF.

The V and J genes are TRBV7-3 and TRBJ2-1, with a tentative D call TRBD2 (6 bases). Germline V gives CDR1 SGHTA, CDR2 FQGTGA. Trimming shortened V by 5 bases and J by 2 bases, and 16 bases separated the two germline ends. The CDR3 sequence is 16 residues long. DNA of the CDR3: TGTGCCAGCAGCCCGGGGACTCGCATTACCTACAATGAGCAGTTCTTC. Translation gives CASSPGTRITYNEQFF.

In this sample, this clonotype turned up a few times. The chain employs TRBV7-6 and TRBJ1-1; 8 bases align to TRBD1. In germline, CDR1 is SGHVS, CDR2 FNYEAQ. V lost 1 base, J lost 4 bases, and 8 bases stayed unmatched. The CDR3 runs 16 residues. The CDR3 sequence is CASSLGGPRGPTEAFF. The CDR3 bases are TGTGCCAGCAGCTTAGGCGGCCCCAGGGGGCCCACTGAAGCTTTCTTT.

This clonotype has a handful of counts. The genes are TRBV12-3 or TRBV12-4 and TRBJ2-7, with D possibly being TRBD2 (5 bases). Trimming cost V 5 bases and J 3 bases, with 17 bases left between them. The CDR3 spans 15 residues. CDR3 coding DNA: TGTGCCAGCAGTCATCAGCGGATCGACGGCTACGAGCAGTACTTC. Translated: CASSHQRIDGYEQYF.

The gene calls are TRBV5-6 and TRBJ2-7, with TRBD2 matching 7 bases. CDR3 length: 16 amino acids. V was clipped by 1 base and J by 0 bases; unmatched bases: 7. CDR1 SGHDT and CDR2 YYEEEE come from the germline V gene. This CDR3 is CASSLIPSGSSYEQYF. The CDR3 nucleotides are TGTGCCAGCAGCTTGATCCCTAGCGGCAGCTCCTACGAGCAGTACTTC.

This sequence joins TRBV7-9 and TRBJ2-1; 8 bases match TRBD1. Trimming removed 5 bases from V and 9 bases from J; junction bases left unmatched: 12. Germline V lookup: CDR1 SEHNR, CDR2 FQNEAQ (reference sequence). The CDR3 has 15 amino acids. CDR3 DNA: TGTGCCAGCAGCCCCAGACAGGGGACCTCCCGTGAGCAGTTCTTC. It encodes CASSPRQGTSREQFF.

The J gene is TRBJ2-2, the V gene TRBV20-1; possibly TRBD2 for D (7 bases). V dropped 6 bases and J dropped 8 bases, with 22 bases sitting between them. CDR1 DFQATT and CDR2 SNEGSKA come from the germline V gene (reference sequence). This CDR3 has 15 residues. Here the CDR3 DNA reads TGCAGTGCCCCCGCGGGGGCGGGGGTTAGAGGGGAGCTGTTTTTT. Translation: CSAPAGAGVRGELFF.

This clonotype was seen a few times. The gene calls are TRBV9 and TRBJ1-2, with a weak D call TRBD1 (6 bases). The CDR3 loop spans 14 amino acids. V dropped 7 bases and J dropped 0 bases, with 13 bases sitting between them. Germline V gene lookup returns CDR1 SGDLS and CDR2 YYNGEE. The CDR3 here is CASAGGPANYGYTF. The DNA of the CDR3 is TGTGCCAGCGCGGGGGGGCCAGCTAACTATGGCTACACCTTC.

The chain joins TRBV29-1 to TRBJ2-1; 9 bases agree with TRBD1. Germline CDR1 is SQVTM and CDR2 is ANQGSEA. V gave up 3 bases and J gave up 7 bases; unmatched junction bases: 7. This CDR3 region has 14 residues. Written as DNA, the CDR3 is TGCAGCGTTGAGTTACAGGGGGCCATGAATGAGCAGTTCTTC. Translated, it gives CSVELQGAMNEQFF.

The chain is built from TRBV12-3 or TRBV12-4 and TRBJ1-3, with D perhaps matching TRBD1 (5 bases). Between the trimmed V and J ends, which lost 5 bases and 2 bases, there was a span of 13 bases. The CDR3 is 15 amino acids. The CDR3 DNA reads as TGTGCCAGCAGTGCTCCAGGGAAGGCTGGAAACACCATATATTTT. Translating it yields CASSAPGKAGNTIYF.

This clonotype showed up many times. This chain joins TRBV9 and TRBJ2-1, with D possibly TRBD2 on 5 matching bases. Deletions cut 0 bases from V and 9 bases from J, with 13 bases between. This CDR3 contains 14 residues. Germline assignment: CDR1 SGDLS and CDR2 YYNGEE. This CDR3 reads CASSVDPEGGEQFF. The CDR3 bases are TGTGCCAGCAGCGTAGACCCCGAGGGCGGTGAGCAGTTCTTC.

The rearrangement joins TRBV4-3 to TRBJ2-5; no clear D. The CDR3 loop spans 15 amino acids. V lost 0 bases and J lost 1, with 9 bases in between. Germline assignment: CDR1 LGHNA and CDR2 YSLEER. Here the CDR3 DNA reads TGCGCCAGCAGCCAAGATATAGGCGGCCAAGAGACCCAGTACTTC. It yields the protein CASSQDIGGQETQYF.

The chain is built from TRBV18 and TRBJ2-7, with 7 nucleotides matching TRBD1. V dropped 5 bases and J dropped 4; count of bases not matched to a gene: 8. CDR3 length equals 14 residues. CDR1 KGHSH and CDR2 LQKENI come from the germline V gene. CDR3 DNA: TGTGCCAGCTCATCGACAGGGTCCCGTTACGAGCAGTACTTC. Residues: CASSSTGSRYEQYF.

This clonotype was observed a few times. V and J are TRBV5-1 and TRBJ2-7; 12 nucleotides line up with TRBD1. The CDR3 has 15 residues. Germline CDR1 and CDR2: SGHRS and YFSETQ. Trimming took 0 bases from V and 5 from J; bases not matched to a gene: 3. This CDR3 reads CASSLAGTGGNEQYF. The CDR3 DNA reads TGCGCCAGCAGCTTGGCCGGGACAGGGGGCAACGAGCAGTACTTC.

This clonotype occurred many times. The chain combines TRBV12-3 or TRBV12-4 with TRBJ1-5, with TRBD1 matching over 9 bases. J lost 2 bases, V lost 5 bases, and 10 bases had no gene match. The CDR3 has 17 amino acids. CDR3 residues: CASSKMTGGFGNQPQHF. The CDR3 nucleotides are TGTGCCAGCAGTAAAATGACAGGGGGATTTGGCAATCAGCCCCAGCATTTT.

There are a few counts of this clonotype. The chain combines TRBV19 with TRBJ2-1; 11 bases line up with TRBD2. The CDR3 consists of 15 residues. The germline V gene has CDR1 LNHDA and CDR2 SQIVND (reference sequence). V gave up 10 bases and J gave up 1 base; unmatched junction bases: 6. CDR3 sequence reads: CATWTSGFSYNEQFF. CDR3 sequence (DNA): TGTGCCACCTGGACTAGCGGGTTTTCCTACAATGAGCAGTTCTTC.

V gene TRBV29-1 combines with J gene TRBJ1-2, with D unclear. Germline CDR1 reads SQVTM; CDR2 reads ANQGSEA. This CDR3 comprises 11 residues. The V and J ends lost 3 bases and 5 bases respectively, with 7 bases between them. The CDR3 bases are TGCAGCGTTGATTGGGTTTATGGCTACACCTTC. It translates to CSVDWVYGYTF.